This is a list of T cell receptor beta chains from one sample in a study of cytomegalovirus exposure and HLA in healthy donors. Repertoires were generated with immunoSEQ multiplex PCR, while TCRdb's copy carries only in-frame clones and drops some. The sample contains tens of thousands of clones, 70% to 80% of which appear only once. Input material: PBMCs. These receptors were obtained from a man aged 30 to 45 in good health and CMV-seronegative. Each CDR3 is given with its conserved first and last residue.

V: TRBV2
J: TRBJ1-2
CDR3: CASSEKGGQNLNYGYTF

V: TRBV7-8
J: TRBJ1-1
CDR3: CASSLVTGGNTEAFF

V: TRBV7-9
J: TRBJ1-5
CDR3: CASSLDISNQPQHF

V: TRBV21-1
J: TRBJ2-3
CDR3: CASSKAWGPTLADTQYF

V: TRBV25-1
J: TRBJ1-2
CDR3: CASSEWAHHGYTF

V: TRBV7-9
J: TRBJ1-1
CDR3: CASSLANPTVNTEAFF

V: TRBV14
J: TRBJ1-4
CDR3: CASSPTWDRGREKLFF

V: TRBV4-3
J: TRBJ2-7
CDR3: CASSRGGGVYEQYF

V: TRBV7-2
J: TRBJ2-1
CDR3: CASSLRGQYNEQFF

V: TRBV29-1
J: TRBJ1-4
CDR3: CSAGGGGEGVYEKLFF

V: TRBV4-3
J: TRBJ2-1
CDR3: CASSQDLTGGYNEQFF

V: TRBV5-1
J: TRBJ1-1
CDR3: CASSWSGGSNTEAFF

V: TRBV7-8
J: TRBJ2-1
CDR3: CASSLDRSPYNEQFF

V: TRBV6-4
J: TRBJ1-2
CDR3: CASSDRGYGYTF

V: TRBV19
J: TRBJ1-1
CDR3: CASAGTGRTEAFF